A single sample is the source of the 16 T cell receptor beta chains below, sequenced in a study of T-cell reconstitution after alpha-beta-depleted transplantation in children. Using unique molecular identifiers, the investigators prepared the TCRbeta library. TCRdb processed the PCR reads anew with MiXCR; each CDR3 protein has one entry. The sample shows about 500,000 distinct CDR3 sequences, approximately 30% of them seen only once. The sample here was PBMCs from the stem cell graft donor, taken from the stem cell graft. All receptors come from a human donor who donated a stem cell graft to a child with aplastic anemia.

In DNA, the CDR3 is TGTGCCAGCAGCGTACGAAGCGACAATGAGCAGTTCTTC. This codes for CASSVRSDNEQFF. This sequence joins TRBV9 and TRBJ2-1; D is uncertain. CDR3 length equals 13 residues. Germline CDR1 SGDLS, CDR2 YYNGEE. V lost 1 base to trimming and J lost 5 bases, with 7 bases between them. The full variable domain, rest sourced from reference TRBV9 and TRBJ2-1, is DSGVTQTPKHLITATGQRVTLRCSPRSGDLSVYWYQQSLDQGLQFLIQYYNGEERAKGNILERFSAQQFPDLHSELNLSSLELGDSALYFCASSVRSDNEQFFGPGTRLTVL.

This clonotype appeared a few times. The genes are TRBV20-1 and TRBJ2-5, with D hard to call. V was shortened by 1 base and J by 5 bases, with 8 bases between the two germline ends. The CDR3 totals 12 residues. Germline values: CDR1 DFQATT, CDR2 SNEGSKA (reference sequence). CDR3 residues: CSARVGRETQYF. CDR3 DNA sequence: TGCAGTGCTAGAGTCGGAAGGGAGACCCAGTACTTC.

The CDR3 DNA reads TGTGCCAGCAGTATCTCGTTCTCCGGGGAGCTGTTTTTT. This gives the protein CASSISFSGELFF. The chain couples TRBV12-3 or TRBV12-4 to TRBJ2-2; no firm D call. Between the trimmed V and J ends, which lost 5 bases and 6 bases, there was a span of 10 bases. The CDR3 is made up of 13 amino acids.

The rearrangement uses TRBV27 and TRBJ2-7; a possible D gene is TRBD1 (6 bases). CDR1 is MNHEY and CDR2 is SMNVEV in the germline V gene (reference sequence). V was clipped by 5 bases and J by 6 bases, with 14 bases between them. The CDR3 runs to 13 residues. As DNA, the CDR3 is TGTGCCAGCAGTCGGCTGGGGGCTGGCGAGCAGTACGTC. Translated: CASSRLGAGEQYV.

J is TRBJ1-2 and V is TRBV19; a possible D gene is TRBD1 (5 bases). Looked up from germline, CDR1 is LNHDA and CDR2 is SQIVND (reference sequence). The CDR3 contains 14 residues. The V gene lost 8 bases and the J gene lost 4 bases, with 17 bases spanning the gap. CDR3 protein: CASSTQGWGYGYTF. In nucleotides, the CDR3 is TGTGCCAGTTCCACCCAGGGTTGGGGCTATGGCTACACCTTC.

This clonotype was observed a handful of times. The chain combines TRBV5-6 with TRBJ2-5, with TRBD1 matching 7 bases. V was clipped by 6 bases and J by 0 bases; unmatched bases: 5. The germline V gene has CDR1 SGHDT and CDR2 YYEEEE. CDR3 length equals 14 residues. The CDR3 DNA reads TGTGCCAGCACTAGAGGGACAGACCAAGAGACCCAGTACTTC. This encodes CASTRGTDQETQYF.

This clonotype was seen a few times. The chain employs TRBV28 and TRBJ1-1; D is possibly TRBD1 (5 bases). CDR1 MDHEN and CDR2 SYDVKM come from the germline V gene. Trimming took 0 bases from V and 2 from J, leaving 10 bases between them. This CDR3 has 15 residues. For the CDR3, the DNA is TGTGCCAGCAGTTTATGGGGTGGGGGAAACACTGAAGCTTTCTTT. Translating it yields CASSLWGGGNTEAFF.

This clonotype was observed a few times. CDR3 coding DNA: TGTGCCAGCAGTTTCTTGGGTGTATCAACCCGAAACACCGGGGAGCTGTTTTTT. It codes for CASSFLGVSTRNTGELFF. The V gene is TRBV12-3 or TRBV12-4, the J gene TRBJ2-2; no clear D. V lost 3 bases and J 2 bases, leaving 19 bases between the germline ends. This CDR3 has 18 amino acids.

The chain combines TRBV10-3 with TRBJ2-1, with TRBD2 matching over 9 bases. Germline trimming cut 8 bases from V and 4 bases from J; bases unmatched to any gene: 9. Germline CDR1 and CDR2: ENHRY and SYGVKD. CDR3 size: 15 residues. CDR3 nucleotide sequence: TGTGCCATCCGTTCTCCAGCGGGGGGTTACAATGAGCAGTTCTTC. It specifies CAIRSPAGGYNEQFF.

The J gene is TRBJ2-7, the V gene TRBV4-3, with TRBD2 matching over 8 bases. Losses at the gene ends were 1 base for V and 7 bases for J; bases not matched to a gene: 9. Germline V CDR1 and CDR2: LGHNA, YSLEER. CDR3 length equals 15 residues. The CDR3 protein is CASSQGNGRAGEQYV. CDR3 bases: TGCGCCAGCAGCCAAGGGAACGGGAGGGCCGGGGAGCAGTACGTC.

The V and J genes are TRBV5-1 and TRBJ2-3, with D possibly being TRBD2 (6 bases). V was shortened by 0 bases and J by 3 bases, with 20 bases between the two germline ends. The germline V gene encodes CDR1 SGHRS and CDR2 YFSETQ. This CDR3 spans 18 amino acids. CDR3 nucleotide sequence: TGCGCCAGCAGCTTGGCCGGGGTAGCGGCTTTCAGGACAGATACGCAGTATTTT. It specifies CASSLAGVAAFRTDTQYF.

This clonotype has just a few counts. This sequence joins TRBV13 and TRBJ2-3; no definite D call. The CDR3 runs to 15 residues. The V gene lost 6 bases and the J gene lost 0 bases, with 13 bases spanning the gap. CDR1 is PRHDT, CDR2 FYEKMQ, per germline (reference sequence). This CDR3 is CASSTDGASTDTQYF. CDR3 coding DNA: TGTGCCAGCAGTACGGACGGCGCTAGCACAGATACGCAGTATTTT.

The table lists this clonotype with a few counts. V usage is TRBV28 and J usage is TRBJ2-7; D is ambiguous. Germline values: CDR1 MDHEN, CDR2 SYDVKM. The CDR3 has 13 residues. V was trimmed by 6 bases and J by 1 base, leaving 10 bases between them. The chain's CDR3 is CASRGSPSYEQYF. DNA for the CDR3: TGTGCCAGCAGGGGTAGCCCGTCCTACGAGCAGTACTTC.

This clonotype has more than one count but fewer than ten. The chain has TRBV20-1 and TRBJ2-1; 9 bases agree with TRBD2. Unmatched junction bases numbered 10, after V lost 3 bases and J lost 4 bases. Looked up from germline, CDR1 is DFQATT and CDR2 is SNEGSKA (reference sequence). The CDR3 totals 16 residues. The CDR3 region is CSARLLEAGGYNEQFF. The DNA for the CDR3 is TGCAGTGCTAGGCTACTGGAAGCGGGAGGTTACAATGAGCAGTTCTTC.

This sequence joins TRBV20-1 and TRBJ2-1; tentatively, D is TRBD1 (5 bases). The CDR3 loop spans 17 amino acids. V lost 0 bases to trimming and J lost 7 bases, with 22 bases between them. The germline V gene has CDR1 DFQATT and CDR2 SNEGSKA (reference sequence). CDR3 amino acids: CSARDCRNRSVGNEQFF. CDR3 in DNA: TGCAGTGCTAGAGATTGCCGGAACAGGTCAGTCGGGAATGAGCAGTTCTTC.

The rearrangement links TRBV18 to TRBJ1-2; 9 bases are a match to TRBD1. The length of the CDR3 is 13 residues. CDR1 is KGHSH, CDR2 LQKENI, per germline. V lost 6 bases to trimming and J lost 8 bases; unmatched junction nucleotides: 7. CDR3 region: CASSAGQGDGYTF. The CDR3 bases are TGTGCCAGCTCGGCGGGACAGGGCGACGGCTACACCTTC.